This TCR beta chain derives from a study of T cells in Graves' hyperthyroidism and ophthalmopathy. Amplified regions were TCR beta CDR3 sequences from RNA transcripts. With the HTBI primer set, the TCR CDR3 went through a first round of RT-PCR. Using its own MiXCR run on the multiplex PCR reads, TCRdb lists one record per CDR3 protein. The table records roughly 500,000 distinct CDR3 sequences, about 16% of them present only once. This clonotype has a handful of counts. V was cut by 3 bases and J by 7 bases, with 9 bases left in between. Germline loops: CDR1 DFQATT, CDR2 SNEGSKA (reference sequence). The CDR3 extends over 11 amino acids. About 10 ml of fresh peripheral blood supplied the PBMCs.

The chain joins TRBV20-1 to TRBJ1-2; D gene uncertain. This receptor was identified in a woman aged 30 to 39 with Graves' ophthalmopathy. The sequenced sample was blood. The CDR3 reads CSASGPGGYTF. CDR3 coding DNA: TGCAGTGCTAGTGGTCCCGGTGGCTACACCTTC.